The sequence of this TCR beta chain was determined in a study of cytotoxic CD8 clonotypes in ibrutinib-treated CLL. Whole-study context: Responses: around 24 partial, 2 complete; after median approximately 68 months, around 14 stayed remitted, 12 progressed.

Germline values: CDR1 SGHTA, CDR2 FQGNSA. There are 13 residues in the CDR3. Trimming shortened V by 5 bases and J by 3 bases, and 11 bases separated the two germline ends. Profiled with immunoSEQ multiplex PCR; TCRdb holds only in-frame clones, not every one. The table lists just over 200,000 clones, roughly three quarters of them singletons. The chain employs TRBV7-2 and TRBJ2-7; D possibly corresponds to TRBD2 (5 bases). The specimen was PBMCs, collected after 12 months of ibrutinib treatment. This clonotype was sampled from a human donor with chronic lymphocytic leukemia. In DNA, the CDR3 is TGTGCCAGCAGCCAAAGGACTGGCTACGAGCAGTACTTC. Translation gives CASSQRTGYEQYF.